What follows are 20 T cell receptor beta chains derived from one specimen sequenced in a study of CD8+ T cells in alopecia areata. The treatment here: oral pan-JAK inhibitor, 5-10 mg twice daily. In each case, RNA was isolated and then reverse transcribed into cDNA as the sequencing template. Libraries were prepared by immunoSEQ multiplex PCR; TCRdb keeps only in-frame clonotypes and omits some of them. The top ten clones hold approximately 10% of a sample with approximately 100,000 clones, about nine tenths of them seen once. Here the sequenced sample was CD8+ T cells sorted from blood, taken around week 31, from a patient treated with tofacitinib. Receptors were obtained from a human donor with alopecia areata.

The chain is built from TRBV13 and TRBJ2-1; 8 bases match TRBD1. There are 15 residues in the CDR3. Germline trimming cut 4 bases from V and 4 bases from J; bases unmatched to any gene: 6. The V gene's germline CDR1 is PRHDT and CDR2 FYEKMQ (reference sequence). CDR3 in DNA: TGTGCCAGCAGCTCCCCAGGGGACAGGTACAATGAGCAGTTCTTC. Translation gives CASSSPGDRYNEQFF.

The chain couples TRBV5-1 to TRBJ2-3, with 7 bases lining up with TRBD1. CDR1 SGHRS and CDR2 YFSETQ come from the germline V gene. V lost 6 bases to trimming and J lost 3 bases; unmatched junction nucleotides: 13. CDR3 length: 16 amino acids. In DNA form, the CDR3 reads TGCGCCAGCACAAACCGAGGGACAGAGAGAACAGATACGCAGTATTTT. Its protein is CASTNRGTERTDTQYF.

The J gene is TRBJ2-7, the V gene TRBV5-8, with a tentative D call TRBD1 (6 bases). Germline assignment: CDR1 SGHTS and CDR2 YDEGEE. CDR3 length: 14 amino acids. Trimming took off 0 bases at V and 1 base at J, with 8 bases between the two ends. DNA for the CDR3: TGTGCCAGCAGCTTGGCAGGGGCGTCCTACGAGCAGTACTTC. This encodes CASSLAGASYEQYF.

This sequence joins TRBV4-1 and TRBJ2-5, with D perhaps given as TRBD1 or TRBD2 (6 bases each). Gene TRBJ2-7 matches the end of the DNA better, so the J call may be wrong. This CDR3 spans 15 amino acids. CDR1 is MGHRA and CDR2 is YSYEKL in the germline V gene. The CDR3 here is CASSPRDWGPYEQYF. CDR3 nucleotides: TGCGCCAGCAGCCCCCGGGACTGGGGGCCCTACGAGCAGTACTTC.

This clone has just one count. The CDR3 DNA follows: TGTGCCAGCAGCTTAGGAGGTTCAGGGAGCTCCTACAATGAGCAGTTCTTC. This translates into CASSLGGSGSSYNEQFF. The chain has TRBV7-9 and TRBJ2-1, with D perhaps assigned TRBD1 or TRBD2 (5 bases each). Deletions cut 1 base from V and 0 bases from J, with 13 bases between. The germline CDR1 and CDR2 sequences are SEHNR and FQNEAQ (reference sequence). CDR3 length equals 17 residues.

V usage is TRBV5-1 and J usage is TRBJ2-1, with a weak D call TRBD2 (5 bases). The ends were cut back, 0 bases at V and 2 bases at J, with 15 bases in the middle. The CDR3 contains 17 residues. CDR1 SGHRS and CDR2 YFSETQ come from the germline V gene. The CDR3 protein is CASSLGLLDSAYNEQFF. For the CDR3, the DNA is TGCGCCAGCAGCTTGGGGCTTTTGGACTCGGCCTACAATGAGCAGTTCTTC.

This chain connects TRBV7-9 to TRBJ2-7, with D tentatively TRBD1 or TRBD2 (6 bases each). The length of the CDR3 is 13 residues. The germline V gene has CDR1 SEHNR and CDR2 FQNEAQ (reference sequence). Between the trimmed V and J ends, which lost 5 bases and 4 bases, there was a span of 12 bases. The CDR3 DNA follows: TGTGCCAGCAGCGCGGGACAATTGTACGAGCAGTACTTC. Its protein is CASSAGQLYEQYF.

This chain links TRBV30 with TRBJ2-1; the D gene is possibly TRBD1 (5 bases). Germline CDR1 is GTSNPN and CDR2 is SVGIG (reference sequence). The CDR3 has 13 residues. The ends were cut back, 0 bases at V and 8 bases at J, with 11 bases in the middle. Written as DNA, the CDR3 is TGTGCCTGGAGTGTACTGGACAACGATGAGCAGTTCTTC. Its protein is CAWSVLDNDEQFF.

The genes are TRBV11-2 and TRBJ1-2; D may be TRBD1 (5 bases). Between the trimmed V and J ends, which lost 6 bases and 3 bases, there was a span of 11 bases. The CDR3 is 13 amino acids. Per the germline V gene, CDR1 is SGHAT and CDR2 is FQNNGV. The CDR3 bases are TGTGCCAGCAGGATGGGGGTAGACTATGGCTACACCTTC. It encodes CASRMGVDYGYTF. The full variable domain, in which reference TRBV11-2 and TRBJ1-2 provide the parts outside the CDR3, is EAGVAQSPRYKIIEKRQSVAFWCNPISGHATLYWYQQILGQGPKLLIQFQNNGVVDDSQLPKDRFSAERLKGVDSTLKIQPAKLEDSAVYLCASRMGVDYGYTFGSGTRLTVV.

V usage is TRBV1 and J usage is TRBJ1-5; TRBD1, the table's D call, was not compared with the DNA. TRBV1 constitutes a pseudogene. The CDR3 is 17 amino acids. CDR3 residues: CTSSQDRSRVENQPQHF. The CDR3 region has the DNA TGCACCAGCAGCCAAGATCGTAGCAGGGTGGAGAATCAGCCCCAGCATTTT.

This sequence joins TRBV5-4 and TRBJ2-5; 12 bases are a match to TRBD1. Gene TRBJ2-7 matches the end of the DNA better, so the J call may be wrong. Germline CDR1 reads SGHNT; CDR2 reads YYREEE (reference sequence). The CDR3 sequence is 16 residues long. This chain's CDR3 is CASSLPPGQGADEQYF. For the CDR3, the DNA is TGTGCCAGCAGCTTGCCACCGGGACAGGGGGCTGACGAGCAGTACTTC.

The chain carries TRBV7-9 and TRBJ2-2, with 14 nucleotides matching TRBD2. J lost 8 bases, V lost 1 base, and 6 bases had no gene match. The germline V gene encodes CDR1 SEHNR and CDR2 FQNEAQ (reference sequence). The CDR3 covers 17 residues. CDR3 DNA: TGTGCCAGCAGCTTAGAAGGGACTAGCGGGAGTCGAGGGGAGCTGTTTTTT. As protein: CASSLEGTSGSRGELFF.

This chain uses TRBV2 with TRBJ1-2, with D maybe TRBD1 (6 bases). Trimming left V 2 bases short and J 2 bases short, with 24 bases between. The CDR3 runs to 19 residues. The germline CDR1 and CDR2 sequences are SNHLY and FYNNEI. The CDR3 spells CASSEREDRLWLENYGYTF. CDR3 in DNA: TGTGCCAGCAGTGAAAGAGAGGACAGACTCTGGCTGGAGAACTATGGCTACACCTTC.

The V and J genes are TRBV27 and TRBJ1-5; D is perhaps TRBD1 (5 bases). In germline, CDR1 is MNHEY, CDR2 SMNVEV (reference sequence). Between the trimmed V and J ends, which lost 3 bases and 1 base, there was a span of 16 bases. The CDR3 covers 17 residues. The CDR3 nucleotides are TGTGCCAGCAGTTTGTACGCCGGGACGGAAAGCAATCAGCCCCAGCATTTT. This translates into CASSLYAGTESNQPQHF.

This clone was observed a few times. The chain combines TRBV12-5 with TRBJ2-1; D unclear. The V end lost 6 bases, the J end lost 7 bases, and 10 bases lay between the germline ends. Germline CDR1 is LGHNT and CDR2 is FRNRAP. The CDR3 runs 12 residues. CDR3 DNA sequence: TGTGCTAGTGGCAAGTCCGGGAATGAGCAGTTCTTC. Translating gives CASGKSGNEQFF.

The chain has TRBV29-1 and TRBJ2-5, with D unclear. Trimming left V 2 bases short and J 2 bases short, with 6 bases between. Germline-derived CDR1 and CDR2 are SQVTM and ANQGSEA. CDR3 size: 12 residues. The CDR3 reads CSVEQEQETQYF. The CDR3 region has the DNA TGCAGCGTTGAACAGGAGCAAGAGACCCAGTACTTC.

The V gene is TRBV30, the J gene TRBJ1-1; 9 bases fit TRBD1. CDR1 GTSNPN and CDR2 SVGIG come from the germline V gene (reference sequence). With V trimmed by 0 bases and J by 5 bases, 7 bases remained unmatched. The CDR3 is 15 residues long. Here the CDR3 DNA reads TGTGCCTGGAGTGTCATCACAGGGGGCGAGACTGAAGCTTTCTTT. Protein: CAWSVITGGETEAFF.

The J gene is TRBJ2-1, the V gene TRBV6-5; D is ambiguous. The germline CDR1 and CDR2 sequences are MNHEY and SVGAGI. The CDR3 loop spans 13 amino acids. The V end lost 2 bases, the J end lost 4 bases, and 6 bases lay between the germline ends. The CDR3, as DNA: TGTGCCAGCAGTTACGGGCAGTACAATGAGCAGTTCTTC. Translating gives CASSYGQYNEQFF.

The CDR3, as DNA: TGTGCCAGCAGCTCCGGTGGGGCAATATCCTACGAGCAGTACTTC. This translates into CASSSGGAISYEQYF. The chain recombines TRBV11-2 with TRBJ2-7, with D possibly matching TRBD1 (5 bases). Deletions cut 4 bases from V and 1 base from J, with 14 bases between. The CDR3 contains 15 residues. Per the germline V gene, CDR1 is SGHAT and CDR2 is FQNNGV. Together with reference TRBV11-2 and TRBJ2-7, the CDR3 gives the full variable domain: EAGVAQSPRYKIIEKRQSVAFWCNPISGHATLYWYQQILGQGPKLLIQFQNNGVVDDSQLPKDRFSAERLKGVDSTLKIQPAKLEDSAVYLCASSSGGAISYEQYFGPGTRLTVT.

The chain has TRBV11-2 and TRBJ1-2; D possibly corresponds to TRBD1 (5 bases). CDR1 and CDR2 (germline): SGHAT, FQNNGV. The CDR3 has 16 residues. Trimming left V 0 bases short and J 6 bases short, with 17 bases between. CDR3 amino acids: CASSLDSWGESHGYTF. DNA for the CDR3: TGTGCCAGCAGCTTAGATTCGTGGGGCGAGTCTCATGGCTACACCTTC.